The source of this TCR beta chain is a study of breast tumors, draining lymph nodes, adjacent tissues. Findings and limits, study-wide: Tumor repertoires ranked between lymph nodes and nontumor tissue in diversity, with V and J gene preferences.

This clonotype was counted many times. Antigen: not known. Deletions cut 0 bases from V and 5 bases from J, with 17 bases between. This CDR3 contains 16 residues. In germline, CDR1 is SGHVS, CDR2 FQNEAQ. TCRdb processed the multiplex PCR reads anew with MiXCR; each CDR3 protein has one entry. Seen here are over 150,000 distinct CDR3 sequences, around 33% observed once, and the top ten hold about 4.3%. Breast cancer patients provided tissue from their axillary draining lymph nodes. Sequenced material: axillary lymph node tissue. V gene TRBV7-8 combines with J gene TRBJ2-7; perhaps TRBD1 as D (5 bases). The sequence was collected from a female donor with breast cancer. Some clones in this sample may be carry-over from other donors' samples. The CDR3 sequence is CASSLAWAGIIHEQYF. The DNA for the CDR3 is TGTGCCAGCAGCTTAGCGTGGGCAGGGATTATCCACGAGCAGTACTTC.